A few counts support the clone carrying this TCR beta chain. Its antigen remains unknown. TCRdb reanalysed the 5' RACE reads using MiXCR and keeps one entry per CDR3 protein. The sample carries about 50,000 distinct CDR3 sequences, roughly 12% recorded once. The source of the sample is a study of T-cell memory formation after mild COVID-19. Whole-study findings and limits: The appearance of some responding clones in pre-infection memory suggested that cross-reactive memory joined. What remained unconfirmed was the SARS-CoV-2 specificity of second-wave clones peaking on day 37. Researchers report contracting CD4+ clones mostly in CM and EM, with CD8+ clones in EMRA.

The CDR3 contains 12 residues. The sequencing input was PBMCs or a T cell subset sorted from them (not recorded which). The TCR was taken from a man aged 18 to 29 who had mild COVID-19 (a few samples of this study predate the infection). Cell type and time point are not known. The chain joins TRBV21-1 to TRBJ2-7; the DNA was not used to check the table's D call, TRBD1. TRBV21-1 is termed a pseudogene. As DNA, the CDR3 is TGTGCCAGGGACAGGTTTTCCTACGAGCAGTACGTC. Protein sequence: CARDRFSYEQYV.